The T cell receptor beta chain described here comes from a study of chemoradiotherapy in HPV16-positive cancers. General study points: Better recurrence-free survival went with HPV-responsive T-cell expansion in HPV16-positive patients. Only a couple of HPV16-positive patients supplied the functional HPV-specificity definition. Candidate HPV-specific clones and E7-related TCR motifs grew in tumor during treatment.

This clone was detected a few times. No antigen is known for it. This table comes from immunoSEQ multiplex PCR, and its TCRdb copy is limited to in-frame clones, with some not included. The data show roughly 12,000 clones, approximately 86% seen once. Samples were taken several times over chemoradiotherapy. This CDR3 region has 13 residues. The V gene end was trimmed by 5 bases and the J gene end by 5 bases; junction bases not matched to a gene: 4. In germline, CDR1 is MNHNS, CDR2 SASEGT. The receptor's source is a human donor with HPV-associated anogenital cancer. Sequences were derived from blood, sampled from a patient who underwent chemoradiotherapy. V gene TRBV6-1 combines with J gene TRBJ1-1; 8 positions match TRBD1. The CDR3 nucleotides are TGTGCCAGCAGTTCCAACAGGGGGACTGAAGCTTTCTTT. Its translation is CASSSNRGTEAFF.